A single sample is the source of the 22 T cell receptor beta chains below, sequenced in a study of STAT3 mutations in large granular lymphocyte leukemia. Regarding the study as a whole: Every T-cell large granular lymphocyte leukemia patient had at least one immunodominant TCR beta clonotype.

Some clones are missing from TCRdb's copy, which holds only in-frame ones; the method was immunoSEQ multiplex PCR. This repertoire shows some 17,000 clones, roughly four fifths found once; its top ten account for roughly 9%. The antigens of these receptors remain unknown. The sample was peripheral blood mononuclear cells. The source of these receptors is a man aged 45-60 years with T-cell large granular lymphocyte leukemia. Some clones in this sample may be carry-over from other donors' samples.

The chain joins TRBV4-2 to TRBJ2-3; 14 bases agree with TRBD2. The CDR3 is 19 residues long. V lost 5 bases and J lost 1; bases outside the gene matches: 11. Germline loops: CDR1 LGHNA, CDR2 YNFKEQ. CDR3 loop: CASSVTTSGGAVGTDTQYF. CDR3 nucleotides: TGTGCCAGCAGCGTCACGACTAGCGGGGGGGCAGTGGGCACAGATACGCAGTATTTT.

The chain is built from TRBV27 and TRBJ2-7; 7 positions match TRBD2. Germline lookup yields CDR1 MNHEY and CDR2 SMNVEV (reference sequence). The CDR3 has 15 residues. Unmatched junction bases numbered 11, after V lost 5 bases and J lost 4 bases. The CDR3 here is CASSTTSEPVYEQYF. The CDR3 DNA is TGTGCCAGCAGTACCACTAGCGAACCAGTATACGAGCAGTACTTC.

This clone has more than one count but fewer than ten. CDR3 sequence: CACRGDGGTNEKLFF. As DNA, the CDR3 is TGTGCCTGCCGCGGGGACGGAGGGACTAATGAAAAACTGTTTTTT. The chain has TRBV30 and TRBJ1-4; D is possibly TRBD1 (5 bases). The CDR3 has 15 residues. V was shortened by 6 bases and J by 2 bases, with 16 bases between the two germline ends. CDR1 is GTSNPN and CDR2 is SVGIG in the germline V gene (reference sequence).

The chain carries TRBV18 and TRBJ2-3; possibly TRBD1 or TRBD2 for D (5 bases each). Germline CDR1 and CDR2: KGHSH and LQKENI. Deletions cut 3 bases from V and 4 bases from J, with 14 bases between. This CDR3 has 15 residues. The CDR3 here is CASSPLGEPADTQYF. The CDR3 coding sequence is TGTGCCAGCTCACCGTTGGGGGAACCGGCAGATACGCAGTATTTT.

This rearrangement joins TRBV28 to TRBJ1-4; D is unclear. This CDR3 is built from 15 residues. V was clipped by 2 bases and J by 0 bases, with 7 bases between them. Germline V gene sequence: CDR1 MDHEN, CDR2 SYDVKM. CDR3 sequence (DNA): TGTGCCAGCAGTTTAGGCGGGACAACTAATGAAAAACTGTTTTTT. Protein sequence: CASSLGGTTNEKLFF.

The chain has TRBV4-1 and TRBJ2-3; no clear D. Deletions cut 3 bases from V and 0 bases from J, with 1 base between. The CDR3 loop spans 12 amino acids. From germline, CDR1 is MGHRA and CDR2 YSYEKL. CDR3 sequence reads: CASSHSTDTQYF. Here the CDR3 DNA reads TGCGCCAGCAGCCATAGCACAGATACGCAGTATTTT.

CDR3 DNA: TGTGCCAGCTCAGCCTCTTCCGGGGAGCTGTTTTTT. Its translation is CASSASSGELFF. The chain is built from TRBV18 and TRBJ2-2; D is ambiguous. The germline gives CDR1 KGHSH, CDR2 LQKENI. This CDR3 comprises 12 residues. Trimming left V 5 bases short and J 6 bases short, with 7 bases between.

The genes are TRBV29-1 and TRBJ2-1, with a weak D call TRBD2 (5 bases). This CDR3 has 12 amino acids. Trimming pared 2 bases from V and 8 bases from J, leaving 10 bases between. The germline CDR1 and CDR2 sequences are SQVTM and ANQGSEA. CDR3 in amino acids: CSVERGTDEQFF. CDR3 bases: TGCAGCGTTGAACGGGGTACCGATGAGCAGTTCTTC.

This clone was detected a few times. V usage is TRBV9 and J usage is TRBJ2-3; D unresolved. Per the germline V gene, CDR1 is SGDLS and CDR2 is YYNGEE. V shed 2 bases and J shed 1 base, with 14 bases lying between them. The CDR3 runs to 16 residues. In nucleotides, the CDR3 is TGTGCCAGCAGCGTTTACTCCCTCGCGGGCACAGATACGCAGTATTTT. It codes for CASSVYSLAGTDTQYF.

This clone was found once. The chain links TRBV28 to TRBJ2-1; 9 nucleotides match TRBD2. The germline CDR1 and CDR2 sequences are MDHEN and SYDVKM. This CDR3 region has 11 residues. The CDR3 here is CLAGRNNEQFF. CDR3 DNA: TGTCTAGCGGGACGGAACAATGAGCAGTTCTTC. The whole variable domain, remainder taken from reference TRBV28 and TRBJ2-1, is DVKVTQSSRYLVKRTGEKVFLECVQDMDHENMFWYRQDPGLGLRLIYFSYDVKMKEKGDIPEGYSVSREKKERFSLILESASTNQTSMYLCLAGRNNEQFFGPGTRLTVL.

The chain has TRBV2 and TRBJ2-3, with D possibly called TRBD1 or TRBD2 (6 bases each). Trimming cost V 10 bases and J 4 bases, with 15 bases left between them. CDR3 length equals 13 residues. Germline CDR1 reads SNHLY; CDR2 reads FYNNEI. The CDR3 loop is CATAEGVSDTQYF. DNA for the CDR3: TGTGCCACAGCGGAGGGGGTCTCAGATACGCAGTATTTT. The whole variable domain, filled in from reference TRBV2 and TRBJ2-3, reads EPEVTQTPSHQVTQMGQEVILRCVPISNHLYFYWYRQILGQKVEFLVSFYNNEISEKSEIFDDQFSVERPDGSNFTLKIRSTKLEDSAMYFCATAEGVSDTQYFGPGTRLTVL.

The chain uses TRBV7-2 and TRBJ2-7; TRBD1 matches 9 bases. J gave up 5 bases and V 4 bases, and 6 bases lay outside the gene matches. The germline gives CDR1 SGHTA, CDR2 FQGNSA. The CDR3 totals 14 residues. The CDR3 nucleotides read TGTGCCAGCAGCTCGGGACAGGGTGGCAACGAGCAGTACTTC. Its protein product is CASSSGQGGNEQYF.

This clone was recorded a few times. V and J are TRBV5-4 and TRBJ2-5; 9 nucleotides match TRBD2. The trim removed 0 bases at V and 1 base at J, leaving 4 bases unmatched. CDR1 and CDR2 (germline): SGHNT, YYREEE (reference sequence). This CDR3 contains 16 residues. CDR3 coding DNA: TGTGCCAGCAGCTTGGATAGCGGGAGCCCCCAAGAGACCCAGTACTTC. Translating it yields CASSLDSGSPQETQYF.

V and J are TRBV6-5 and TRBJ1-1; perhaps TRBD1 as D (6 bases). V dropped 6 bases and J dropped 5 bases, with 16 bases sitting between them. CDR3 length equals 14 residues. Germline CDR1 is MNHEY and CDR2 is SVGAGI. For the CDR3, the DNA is TGTGCCAGCAGATTAGGGGGGCCAGGAACTGAAGCTTTCTTT. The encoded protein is CASRLGGPGTEAFF.

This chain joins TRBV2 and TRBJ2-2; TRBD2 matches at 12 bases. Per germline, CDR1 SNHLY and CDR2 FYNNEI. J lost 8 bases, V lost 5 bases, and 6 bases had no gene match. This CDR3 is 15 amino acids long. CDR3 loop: CASSPLAGGSGELFF. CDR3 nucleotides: TGTGCCAGCAGTCCTCTAGCGGGAGGGTCGGGGGAGCTGTTTTTT.

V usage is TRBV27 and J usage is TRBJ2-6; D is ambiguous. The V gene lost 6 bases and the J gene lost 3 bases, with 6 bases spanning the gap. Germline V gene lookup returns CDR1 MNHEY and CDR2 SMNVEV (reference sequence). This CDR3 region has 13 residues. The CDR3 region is CASRGHGANVLTF. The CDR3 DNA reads TGTGCCAGCAGAGGGCATGGGGCCAACGTCCTGACTTTC.

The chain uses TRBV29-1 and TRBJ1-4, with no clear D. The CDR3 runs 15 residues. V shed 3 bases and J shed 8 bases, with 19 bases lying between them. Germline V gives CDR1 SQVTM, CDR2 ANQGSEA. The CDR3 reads CSVEAQLRGYEKLFF. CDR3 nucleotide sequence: TGCAGCGTTGAGGCCCAATTACGAGGGTACGAAAAACTGTTTTTT.

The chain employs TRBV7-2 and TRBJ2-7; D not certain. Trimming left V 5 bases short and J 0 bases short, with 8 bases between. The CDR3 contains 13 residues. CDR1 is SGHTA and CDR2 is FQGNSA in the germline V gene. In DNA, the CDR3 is TGTGCCAGCAGCCCTGGCCGCTCCTACGAGCAGTACTTC. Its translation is CASSPGRSYEQYF.

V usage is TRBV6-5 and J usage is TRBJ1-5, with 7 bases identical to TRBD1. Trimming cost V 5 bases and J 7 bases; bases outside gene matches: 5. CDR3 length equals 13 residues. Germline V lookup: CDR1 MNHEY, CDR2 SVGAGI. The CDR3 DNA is TGTGCCAGCAGTCCGACAGGGAACCAGCCCCAGCATTTT. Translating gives CASSPTGNQPQHF.

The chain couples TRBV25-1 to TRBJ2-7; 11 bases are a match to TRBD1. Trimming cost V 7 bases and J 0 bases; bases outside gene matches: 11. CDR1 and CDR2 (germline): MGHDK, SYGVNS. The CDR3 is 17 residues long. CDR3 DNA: TGTGCCAGCACCGAACCCACCGGGACAGGGGGCTCCTACGAGCAGTACTTC. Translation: CASTEPTGTGGSYEQYF.

Written as DNA, the CDR3 is TGCGCCAGCAGCCCCGGACAGGGGGCCGCTGAAGCTTTCTTT. Translating gives CASSPGQGAAEAFF. The rearrangement joins TRBV5-1 to TRBJ1-1; TRBD1 matches 11 bases. There are 14 residues in the CDR3. Germline CDR1 and CDR2: SGHRS and YFSETQ. J lost 6 bases, V lost 4 bases, and 5 bases had no gene match.

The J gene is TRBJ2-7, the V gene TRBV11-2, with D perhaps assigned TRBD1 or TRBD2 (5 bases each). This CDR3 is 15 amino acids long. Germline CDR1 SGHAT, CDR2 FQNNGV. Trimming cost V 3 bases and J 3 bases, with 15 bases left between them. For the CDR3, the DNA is TGTGCCAGCAGCTTCGGGACCCACTCCAACTACGAGCAGTACTTC. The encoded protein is CASSFGTHSNYEQYF.